This TCR beta chain comes out of a study of blood T cell repertoires in COVID-19. V lost 3 bases, J lost 4 bases, and 10 bases lay in between. Per the germline V gene, CDR1 is SGHRS and CDR2 is YFSETQ. The CDR3 spans 13 residues. In the study's own analysis: For nucleated cells, counts were estimated from reference gene primer amplification. Method: immunoSEQ multiplex PCR; TCRdb's copy keeps in-frame clones and lacks some. The V and J calls and clone size are taken from that table; D and trimming were inferred from the DNA. Of about 130,000 clones listed, about 88% are singletons. The receptor was isolated from a woman over 75 with acute or convalescent COVID-19. This rearrangement joins TRBV5-1 to TRBJ1-2; D remains unclear. Sequencing was carried out using peripheral blood. The CDR3 spells CASSYGGSYGYTF. The CDR3 DNA reads as TGCGCCAGCAGCTACGGCGGGAGCTATGGCTACACCTTC.